The 2 T cell receptor beta chains below come from one sample, sequenced in a study of T cells in Graves' hyperthyroidism and ophthalmopathy. Amplified TCR beta CDR3 regions derived from RNA transcripts. The HTBI primer set was used in a first-round RT-PCR of the TCR CDR3. From the multiplex PCR reads, TCRdb called clonotypes with MiXCR, one entry per CDR3 protein. Among more than 650,000 distinct CDR3 sequences listed, 12% to 15% were seen once. The sequencing sample was made of blood. These receptors all come from a woman between 18 and 29 years old with Graves' hyperthyroidism.

This clonotype was recorded a few times. The chain carries TRBV5-1 and TRBJ1-1, with D possibly matching TRBD1 (6 bases). The ends were cut back, 0 bases at V and 1 base at J, with 13 bases in the middle. Germline loops: CDR1 SGHRS, CDR2 YFSETQ. CDR3 length: 16 residues. CDR3 region: CASSLVAGTPNTEAFF. DNA of the CDR3: TGCGCCAGCAGCTTGGTCGCAGGGACACCGAACACTGAAGCTTTCTTT.

Only a few counts were recorded for this clonotype. The chain links TRBV5-5 to TRBJ1-1; D unresolved. The CDR3 loop spans 16 amino acids. Germline V gene sequence: CDR1 SGHKS, CDR2 YYEKEE (reference sequence). V lost 4 bases to trimming and J lost 4 bases, with 20 bases between them. The CDR3 DNA reads as TGTGCCAGCAGCCGACGGGTTTTGGTTATATTCACTGAAGCTTTCTTT. Translating gives CASSRRVLVIFTEAFF. Full variable domain (remainder filled in from reference TRBV5-5 and TRBJ1-1): DAGVTQSPTHLIKTRGQQVTLRCSPISGHKSVSWYQQVLGQGPQFIFQYYEKEERGRGNFPDRFSARQFPNYSSELNVNALLLGDSALYLCASSRRVLVIFTEAFFGQGTRLTVV.